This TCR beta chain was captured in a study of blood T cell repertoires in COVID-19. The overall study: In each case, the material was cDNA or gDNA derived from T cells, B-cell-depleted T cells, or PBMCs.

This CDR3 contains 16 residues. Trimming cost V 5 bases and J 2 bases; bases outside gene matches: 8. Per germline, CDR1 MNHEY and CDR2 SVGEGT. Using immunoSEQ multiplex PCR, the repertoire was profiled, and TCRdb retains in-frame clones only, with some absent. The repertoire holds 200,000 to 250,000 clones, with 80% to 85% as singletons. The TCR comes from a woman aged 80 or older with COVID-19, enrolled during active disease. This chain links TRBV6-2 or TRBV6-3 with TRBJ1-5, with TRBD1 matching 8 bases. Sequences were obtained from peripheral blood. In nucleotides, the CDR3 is TGTGCCAGCAGTCCCTCGGACAGGGCAGGCAATCAGCCCCAGCATTTT. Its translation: CASSPSDRAGNQPQHF.